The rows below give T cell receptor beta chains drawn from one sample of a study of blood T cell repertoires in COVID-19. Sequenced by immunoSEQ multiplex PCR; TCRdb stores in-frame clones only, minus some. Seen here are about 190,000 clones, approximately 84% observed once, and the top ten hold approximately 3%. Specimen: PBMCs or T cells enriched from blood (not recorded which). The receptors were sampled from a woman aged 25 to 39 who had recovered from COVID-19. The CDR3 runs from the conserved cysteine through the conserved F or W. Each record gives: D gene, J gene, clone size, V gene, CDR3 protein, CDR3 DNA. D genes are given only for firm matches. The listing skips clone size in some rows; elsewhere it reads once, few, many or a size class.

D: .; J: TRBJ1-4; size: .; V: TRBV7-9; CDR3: CASSDSSDEKLFF; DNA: TGTGCCAGCAGCGACAGTTCAGATGAAAAACTGTTTTTT
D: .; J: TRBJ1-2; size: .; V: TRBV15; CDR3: CATSRDRREMYGYTF; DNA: TGTGCCACCAGCAGAGACCGCCGAGAGATGTATGGCTACACCTTC
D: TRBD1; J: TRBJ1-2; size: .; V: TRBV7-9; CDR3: CASSEGTGANYGYTF; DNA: TGTGCCAGCAGCGAGGGGACAGGAGCTAACTATGGCTACACCTTC
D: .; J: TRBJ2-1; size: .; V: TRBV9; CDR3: CASSVAVLPGNEQFF; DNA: TGTGCCAGCAGCGTAGCCGTTCTTCCGGGCAATGAGCAGTTCTTC
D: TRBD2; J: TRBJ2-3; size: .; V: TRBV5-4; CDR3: CASSPTSGRALRDTQYF; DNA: TGTGCCAGCAGCCCTACTAGCGGGAGGGCCCTTAGAGATACGCAGTATTTT
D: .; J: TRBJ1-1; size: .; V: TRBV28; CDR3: CASSSRTEVFRRTEAFF; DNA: TGTGCCAGCAGTTCCCGGACAGAGGTATTTCGGCGAACTGAAGCTTTCTTT
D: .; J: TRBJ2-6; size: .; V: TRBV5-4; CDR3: CASSSLLTRSGANVLTF; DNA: TGTGCCAGCAGCTCGCTTCTGACTCGCTCTGGGGCCAACGTCCTGACTTTC
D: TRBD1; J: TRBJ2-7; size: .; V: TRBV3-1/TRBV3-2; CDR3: CASSQDLPGTGSGEQYF; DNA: TGTGCCAGCAGCCAAGATCTACCCGGGACAGGAAGCGGCGAGCAGTACTTC
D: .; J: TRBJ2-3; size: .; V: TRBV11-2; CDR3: CASSLLSGSSTDTQYF; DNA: TGTGCCAGCAGCTTGCTTAGCGGCTCTAGCACAGATACGCAGTATTTT
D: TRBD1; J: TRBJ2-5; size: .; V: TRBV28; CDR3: CASSKGTGGFTETQYF; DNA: TGTGCCAGCAGTAAAGGGACAGGGGGTTTTACGGAGACCCAGTACTTC
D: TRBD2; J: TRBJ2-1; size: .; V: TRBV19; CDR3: CASSIGTRKDNEQFF; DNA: TGTGCCAGTAGTATAGGGACTAGAAAGGACAATGAGCAGTTCTTC
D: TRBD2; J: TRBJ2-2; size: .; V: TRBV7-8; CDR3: CASSLASGGAFSGELFF; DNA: TGTGCCAGCAGCTTAGCCAGCGGGGGGGCCTTTAGCGGGGAGCTGTTTTTT
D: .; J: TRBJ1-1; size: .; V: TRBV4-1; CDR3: CASSQGRGTEAFF; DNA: TGCGCCAGCAGCCAAGGGAGGGGCACTGAAGCTTTCTTT
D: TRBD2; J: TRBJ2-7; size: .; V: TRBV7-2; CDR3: CASSLAPGLAGEQYF; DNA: TGTGCCAGCAGTCTTGCCCCGGGACTAGCGGGCGAGCAGTACTTC
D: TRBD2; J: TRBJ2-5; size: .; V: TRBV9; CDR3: CASSVAGGPGETQYF; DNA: TGTGCCAGCAGCGTAGCGGGGGGGCCCGGTGAGACCCAGTACTTC
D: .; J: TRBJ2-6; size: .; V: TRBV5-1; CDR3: CASSSQPSGANVLTF; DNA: TGCGCCAGCAGCTCACAGCCCTCTGGGGCCAACGTCCTGACTTTC
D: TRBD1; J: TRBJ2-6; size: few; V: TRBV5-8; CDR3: CASSRDRRYSGANVLTF; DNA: TGTGCCAGCAGTCGGGACAGACGATACTCTGGGGCCAACGTCCTGACTTTC
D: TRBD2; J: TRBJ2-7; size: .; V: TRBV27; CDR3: CASSRSGPYEQYF; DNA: TGTGCCAGCAGTCGTAGCGGGCCCTACGAGCAGTACTTC
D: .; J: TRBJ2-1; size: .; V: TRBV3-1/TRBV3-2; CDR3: CASSHPHRDNEQFF; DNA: TGTGCCAGCAGCCACCCCCACCGCGACAATGAGCAGTTCTTC
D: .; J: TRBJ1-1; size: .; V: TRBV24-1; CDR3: CATASGAQGSTEAFF; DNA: TGTGCCACCGCCTCAGGGGCCCAAGGTAGCACTGAAGCTTTCTTT
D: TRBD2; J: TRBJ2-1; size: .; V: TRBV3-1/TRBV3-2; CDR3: CASSQVSRSGRASNEQFF; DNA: TGTGCCAGCAGCCAAGTCTCCCGCAGCGGGAGGGCCTCGAATGAGCAGTTCTTC
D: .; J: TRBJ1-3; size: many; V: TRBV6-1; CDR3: CASSDPSTVSGNTIYF; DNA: TGTGCCAGCAGTGATCCTTCGACAGTCTCTGGAAACACCATATATTTT
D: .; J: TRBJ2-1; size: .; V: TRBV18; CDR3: CASSPPRGLGALEQFF; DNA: TGTGCCAGCTCACCACCGCGGGGCCTCGGGGCACTTGAGCAGTTCTTC
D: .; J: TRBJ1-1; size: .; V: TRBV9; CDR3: CASSVVGGFGDAFF; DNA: TGTGCCAGCAGCGTAGTCGGGGGATTCGGGGATGCTTTCTTT
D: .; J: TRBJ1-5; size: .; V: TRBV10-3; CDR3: CAISHRVEDQPQHF; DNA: TGTGCCATCAGCCACAGGGTAGAGGATCAGCCCCAGCATTTT
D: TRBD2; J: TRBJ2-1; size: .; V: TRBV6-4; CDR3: CASSPSGGADGEQFF; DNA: TGTGCCAGCAGTCCTAGCGGGGGGGCGGATGGTGAGCAGTTCTTC
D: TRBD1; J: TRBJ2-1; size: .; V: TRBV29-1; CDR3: CSVWTGSLNEQFF; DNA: TGCAGCGTATGGACAGGGAGTCTCAATGAGCAGTTCTTC
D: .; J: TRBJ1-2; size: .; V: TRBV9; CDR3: CASSESDGSGYGYTF; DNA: TGTGCCAGCAGCGAGAGTGACGGTTCAGGTTATGGCTACACCTTC
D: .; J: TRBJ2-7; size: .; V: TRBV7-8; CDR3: CASSPRWDTRYEQYF; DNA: TGTGCCAGCAGCCCACGTTGGGACACCCGCTACGAGCAGTACTTC
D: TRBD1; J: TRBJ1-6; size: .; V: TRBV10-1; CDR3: CASSEWLGQAGNSPLHF; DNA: TGCGCCAGCAGTGAGTGGCTCGGACAGGCTGGGAATTCACCCCTCCACTTT